The clone carrying this T cell receptor (beta chain) was observed a few times. The antigen is undetermined. CDR1 and CDR2 from the germline V gene are DFQATT and SNEGSKA (reference sequence). Trimming removed 0 bases from V and 4 bases from J, with 19 bases in between. The CDR3 sequence is 16 residues long. This entry belongs to a study of T-cell reconstitution after alpha-beta-depleted transplantation in children. General study results and limits: It was newly produced T cells that mostly accounted for T-cell counts and diversity one year after transplant. In some patients, recipient T cells and intrathymic progenitors surviving conditioning explained high day-60 diversity. Reportedly, alpha-beta T cells present about two months post-transplant originated from several hundred expanded clones of graft origin.

The TCRbeta library incorporated unique molecular identifiers. One entry per CDR3 protein results from TCRdb running MiXCR on the PCR reads. The data show 350,000 to 500,000 distinct CDR3 sequences, around two fifths seen once. The chain uses TRBV20-1 and TRBJ2-7; TRBD2 might be the D (6 bases). This TCR was sampled from a girl aged 2 to 10 with aplastic anemia, due to receive a stem cell transplant. The sample was PBMCs, taken before TCRalphabeta/CD19-depleted stem cell transplant. The CDR3 here is CSARDLTRVGSYEQYF. CDR3 nucleotides: TGCAGTGCTAGAGACCTCACTCGGGTCGGGAGTTACGAGCAGTACTTC.